Below are 20 T cell receptor beta chains sequenced from a single sample in a study of regulatory T cells in long-lasting Graves disease. Arm-PCR of CDR3 regions with iRepertoire HTBI primers generated TCR beta libraries. TCRdb itself ran the multiplex PCR reads through MiXCR, one entry per CDR3 protein. The sample holds fewer than 650,000 distinct CDR3 sequences, roughly a sixth seen once. Regarding time point: newly diagnosed GD, antithyroid drugs for less than 3 months. There was RNA extracted from PBMCs, and the TCR library was made from it. The same data also contributed to another study, on T cells in Graves' hyperthyroidism and ophthalmopathy.

The sequences come from peripheral blood mononuclear cells (PBMCs), collected at new diagnosis, from a patient treated with antithyroid drugs. These receptors were obtained from a man younger than 35 with Graves disease.

In its sample, this clonotype was seen many times. V usage is TRBV12-3 or TRBV12-4 and J usage is TRBJ1-1, with D unresolved. V dropped 3 bases and J dropped 0 bases, with 8 bases sitting between them. CDR3 size: 14 residues. The CDR3 is CASSFAGMNTEAFF. DNA for the CDR3: TGTGCCAGCAGTTTCGCGGGCATGAACACTGAAGCTTTCTTT.

This clonotype was seen at least ten times. The chain is built from TRBV12-3 or TRBV12-4 and TRBJ1-1, with D maybe TRBD1 (5 bases). Trimming stripped 3 bases from V and 5 bases from J, with 16 bases between. This CDR3 contains 15 residues. In DNA, the CDR3 is TGTGCCAGCAGTTTTTTAACTTACCGGGGGACTGAAGCTTTCTTT. Its protein product is CASSFLTYRGTEAFF.

This clonotype was seen ten or more times. V and J are TRBV28 and TRBJ1-5; the D is unclear. Germline values: CDR1 MDHEN, CDR2 SYDVKM. The V and J ends lost 6 bases and 1 base respectively, with 10 bases between them. CDR3 size: 14 residues. The CDR3 is CASRSPGSNQPQHF. In nucleotides, the CDR3 is TGTGCCAGCAGGTCACCTGGGAGCAATCAGCCCCAGCATTTT.

This clonotype was seen at least ten times. This chain uses TRBV7-2 with TRBJ2-1; weak D call: TRBD1 (6 bases). Trimming shortened V by 4 bases and J by 0 bases, and 16 bases separated the two germline ends. Germline V lookup: CDR1 SGHTA, CDR2 FQGNSA. CDR3 length equals 17 residues. Here the CDR3 reads CASSSSQGRSSYNEQFF. CDR3 sequence (DNA): TGTGCCAGCAGCTCCTCACAGGGCAGGAGCTCCTACAATGAGCAGTTCTTC.

This clonotype occurred many times. V and J are TRBV2 and TRBJ1-2; D is unresolved. Germline CDR1 reads SNHLY; CDR2 reads FYNNEI. The ends were cut back, 6 bases at V and 0 bases at J, with 14 bases in the middle. The CDR3 is made up of 15 amino acids. CDR3 in DNA: TGTGCCAGCAGACCCACAGATCATCCTAACTATGGCTACACCTTC. Its protein product is CASRPTDHPNYGYTF.

The chain recombines TRBV28 with TRBJ2-7, with 13 bases aligning to TRBD2. Germline loops: CDR1 MDHEN, CDR2 SYDVKM. This CDR3 region has 16 residues. V was pared by 6 bases and J by 6 bases, with 11 bases of the junction left unmatched. The CDR3, as DNA: TGTGCCAGCAGCCATGGAGGACTAGCGGGAGTCGGCGAGCAGTACTTC. This translates into CASSHGGLAGVGEQYF.

V and J are TRBV20-1 and TRBJ2-7; 10 bases are shared with TRBD2. Trimming at V came to 6 bases and at J to 1 base, leaving 9 bases not matched to a gene. The CDR3 is 15 amino acids. CDR1 is DFQATT and CDR2 is SNEGSKA in the germline V gene (reference sequence). CDR3 bases: TGCAGTGCCCCGCTCCCGGGACTAGCGTCCTACGAGCAGTACTTC. Its protein is CSAPLPGLASYEQYF.

This clonotype was found many times. The J gene is TRBJ2-7, the V gene TRBV20-1; D gene unclear. Per germline, CDR1 DFQATT and CDR2 SNEGSKA (reference sequence). V was clipped by 4 bases and J by 6 bases, with 10 bases between them. The CDR3 runs to 11 residues. CDR3 sequence (DNA): TGCAGTGCTAACCCCAAGGGCGAGCAGTACTTC. Its protein is CSANPKGEQYF.

There are many counts of this clonotype. The CDR3 protein is CASSLSVRNEQFF. In DNA, the CDR3 is TGTGCCAGCAGTTTATCCGTCAGGAATGAGCAGTTCTTC. J is TRBJ2-1 and V is TRBV27; D call uncertain. The CDR3 sequence is 13 residues long. Germline assignment: CDR1 MNHEY and CDR2 SMNVEV (reference sequence). V was pared by 0 bases and J by 7 bases, with 7 bases between.

This chain links TRBV3-1 with TRBJ2-1, with D perhaps TRBD2 (6 bases). The CDR3 length is 15 residues. V lost 2 bases and J lost 3, with 11 bases in between. Germline V gene data show CDR1 as LGHDT and CDR2 as YNNKEL (reference sequence). CDR3 loop: CASSQPAGLYNEQFF. The CDR3 DNA is TGTGCCAGCAGCCAACCGGCGGGACTCTACAATGAGCAGTTCTTC.

In this sample, this clonotype turned up a few times. The genes are TRBV3-1 and TRBJ2-1, with TRBD2 matching over 8 bases. CDR3 length: 13 residues. CDR1 and CDR2 from the germline V gene are LGHDT and YNNKEL (reference sequence). The trim removed 7 bases at V and 10 bases at J, leaving 9 bases unmatched. The CDR3 here is CASKPAGGNEQFF. Written as DNA, the CDR3 is TGTGCCAGCAAACCCGCGGGGGGCAACGAGCAGTTCTTC.

This chain uses TRBV14 with TRBJ1-2, with TRBD1 identical over 7 bases. The germline V gene encodes CDR1 SGHDN and CDR2 FVKESK. This CDR3 has 15 residues. V lost 6 bases, J lost 6 bases, and 13 bases stayed unmatched. The CDR3 bases are TGTGCCAGCAGAACAGGGGAGAGGGGACGAGATGGCTACACCTTC. Its protein is CASRTGERGRDGYTF.

This clonotype was observed many times. The rearrangement joins TRBV27 to TRBJ2-1; tentatively, D is TRBD2 (6 bases). The CDR3 is 16 amino acids. The germline gives CDR1 MNHEY, CDR2 SMNVEV (reference sequence). Trimming cost V 6 bases and J 1 base, with 16 bases left between them. Written as DNA, the CDR3 is TGTGCCAGCAGAAATAGCGGCGGTGGGTCCTACAATGAGCAGTTCTTC. The encoded protein is CASRNSGGGSYNEQFF.

This clonotype was counted at least ten times. The V gene is TRBV20-1, the J gene TRBJ1-1, with TRBD1 matching 10 bases. The CDR3 contains 15 residues. Per the germline V gene, CDR1 is DFQATT and CDR2 is SNEGSKA (reference sequence). V shed 6 bases and J 5 bases; nucleotides not matched to a gene: 12. CDR3 coding DNA: TGCAGTGCGCAGAGCCCGGGACAGGGGAGGACTGAAGCTTTCTTT. It encodes CSAQSPGQGRTEAFF.

This clonotype has at least ten counts. This chain joins TRBV12-3 or TRBV12-4 and TRBJ1-6, with 8 positions matching TRBD1. The CDR3 is 15 residues long. Trimming at V came to 3 bases and at J to 10 bases, leaving 8 bases not matched to a gene. CDR3 bases: TGTGCCAGCAGTTTGGGGACAGGTCTCGGCTCACCCCTCCACTTT. This codes for CASSLGTGLGSPLHF.

This clonotype showed up just a few times. This chain links TRBV7-9 with TRBJ2-5; D perhaps matches TRBD1 (5 bases). Trimming stripped 5 bases from V and 7 bases from J, with 20 bases between. Germline CDR1 reads SEHNR; CDR2 reads FQNEAQ (reference sequence). The CDR3 spans 15 residues. The CDR3 sequence: CASSPRVTGDRTQYF. In DNA form, the CDR3 reads TGTGCCAGCAGCCCGCGCGTAACAGGCGATCGGACCCAGTACTTC.

The table lists this clonotype with a few counts. This chain links TRBV20-1 with TRBJ2-1, with 13 positions matching TRBD2. Germline CDR1 is DFQATT and CDR2 is SNEGSKA (reference sequence). CDR3 length equals 17 residues. V shed 0 bases and J 8 bases; nucleotides not matched to a gene: 10. Here the CDR3 reads CSARDGTSGIQVDEQFF. CDR3 nucleotides: TGCAGTGCTAGAGATGGGACTAGCGGGATCCAGGTTGATGAGCAGTTCTTC.

This clonotype was seen more than once but under ten times. Here the CDR3 reads CAWTLHGDAQYF. In DNA form, the CDR3 reads TGTGCCTGGACACTGCATGGGGATGCGCAGTATTTT. The gene calls are TRBV30 and TRBJ2-3, with D unresolved. The CDR3 length is 12 residues. CDR1 is GTSNPN and CDR2 is SVGIG in the germline V gene (reference sequence). V lost 4 bases to trimming and J lost 10 bases, with 15 bases between them.

As concerns this clonotype: The junction differs from germline at one of its ends, possibly a read error. The V call is TRBV6-1, the J call TRBJ2-7; a weak D match, TRBD2 (5 bases). The CDR3 has 15 residues. The germline V gene has CDR1 MNHNS and CDR2 SASEGT. Written as DNA, the CDR3 is TGTGCCGGCAGTGAAGAGGCGGGTCCTACCGCCGAGCAGTACTTC. It codes for CAGSEEAGPTAEQYF.

At least ten counts were recorded for this clonotype. This chain links TRBV11-3 with TRBJ2-5; tentative D call: TRBD1 (6 bases). Trimming took 3 bases from V and 4 from J, leaving 15 bases between them. This CDR3 contains 15 residues. From germline, CDR1 is SGHNT and CDR2 YENEEA. The CDR3 sequence: CASSFSGPTGETQYF. CDR3 nucleotide sequence: TGTGCCAGCAGCTTTTCCGGACCGACAGGAGAGACCCAGTACTTC. The variable domain in full, completed from reference TRBV11-3 and TRBJ2-5, reads EAGVVQSPRYKIIEKKQPVAFWCNPISGHNTLYWYLQNLGQGPELLIRYENEEAVDDSQLPKDRFSAERLKGVDSTLKIQPAELGDSAVYLCASSFSGPTGETQYFGPGTRLLVL.